This T cell receptor (beta chain) was retrieved from a study of T cells in Graves' hyperthyroidism and ophthalmopathy. Whole-study results and caveats: The blood repertoire included most of the expanded thyroid clonotypes above 0.001. With a median lead of roughly 6.8 months before onset, the model predicted ophthalmopathy.

Of note for this clonotype: The antigen is unknown.

Amplification of TCR beta CDR3 regions used RNA as the template. The TCR CDR3 first-round RT-PCR relied on the HTBI primer set. Each CDR3 protein gets one entry after TCRdb re-called the multiplex PCR reads with MiXCR. The repertoire holds 330,000 or so distinct CDR3 sequences, with roughly 20% as singletons. The clonotype was recovered from a middle-aged man with Graves' ophthalmopathy. The sequencing input was blood.

The CDR3 loop reads CASVPRDIYGYTF. CDR3 in DNA: TGTGCCAGCGTCCCCCGGGACATCTATGGCTACACCTTC. The rearrangement links TRBV28 to TRBJ1-2; maybe TRBD1 (6 bases). This CDR3 comprises 13 residues. Germline-derived CDR1 and CDR2 are MDHEN and SYDVKM. V shed 8 bases and J shed 4 bases, with 14 bases lying between them.